This section outlines one T cell receptor beta chain sequence together with its context. The CDR3 sequence is 13 residues long. Germline assignment: CDR1 SQVTM and CDR2 ANQGSEA. Trimming left V 5 bases short and J 0 bases short, with 8 bases between. This entry comes from a study of blood T cell repertoires in COVID-19. Sequencing was performed with immunoSEQ multiplex PCR; in TCRdb, only in-frame clones are kept and a portion is missing. This repertoire shows about 380,000 clones, 88% found once; its top ten account for roughly 1.2%. The receptor comes from a woman between 18 and 30 years old who had recovered from COVID-19. Sequencing was done on a sample of PBMCs or T cells enriched from blood (not recorded which). The genes are TRBV29-1 and TRBJ1-5; D is undetermined. The DNA of the CDR3 is TGCAGCGTTCGGGAGAATAGCAATCAGCCCCAGCATTTT. It yields the protein CSVRENSNQPQHF.